This is a list of T cell receptor beta chains from one sample in a study of cytomegalovirus exposure and HLA in healthy donors. Clones were sequenced by immunoSEQ multiplex PCR, and TCRdb holds only the in-frame ones, with some missing. The profile shows tens of thousands of clones, 94% of them singletons. The specimen was PBMCs. Source of these receptors: a woman aged 18-35 years in good health and CMV-seronegative. Both conserved end residues are part of each CDR3. The D gene is left open where the match is weak.

j_gene: TRBJ2-2; v_gene: TRBV7-3; d_gene: .; CDR3aa: CASSKDSRDTGELFF; CDR3nt: TGTGCCAGCAGCAAGGACAGTAGAGACACCGGGGAGCTGTTTTTT
j_gene: TRBJ2-5; v_gene: TRBV7-9; d_gene: TRBD1; CDR3aa: CASSLGDRGYQETQYF; CDR3nt: TGTGCCAGCAGCTTAGGGGACAGGGGGTATCAAGAGACCCAGTACTTC
j_gene: TRBJ2-5; v_gene: TRBV5-6; d_gene: TRBD1; CDR3aa: CASSTPTGDIYF; CDR3nt: TGTGCCAGCAGCACCCCTACAGGGGATATCTACTTC
j_gene: TRBJ2-1; v_gene: TRBV30; d_gene: .; CDR3aa: CAYFLRSSSYNEQFF; CDR3nt: TGTGCCTACTTTCTTCGGTCAAGCTCCTACAATGAGCAGTTCTTC
j_gene: TRBJ1-6; v_gene: TRBV28; d_gene: TRBD1; CDR3aa: CASTRGRGNSPLHF; CDR3nt: TGTGCCAGCACCAGGGGCAGGGGGAATTCACCCCTCCACTTT
j_gene: TRBJ1-1; v_gene: TRBV27; d_gene: TRBD1; CDR3aa: CASSSYLGQGTHEAFF; CDR3nt: TGTGCCAGCAGTTCATATTTAGGACAGGGGACCCATGAAGCTTTCTTT
j_gene: TRBJ1-2; v_gene: TRBV7-9; d_gene: .; CDR3aa: CASSISDGYTF; CDR3nt: TGTGCCAGCAGCATTTCAGATGGCTACACCTTC
j_gene: TRBJ2-1; v_gene: TRBV7-2; d_gene: .; CDR3aa: CASSLVPRGNNEQFF; CDR3nt: TGTGCCAGCAGCTTGGTCCCCAGGGGTAACAATGAGCAGTTCTTC
j_gene: TRBJ1-2; v_gene: TRBV12-5; d_gene: .; CDR3aa: CASGLGESGYGYTF; CDR3nt: TGTGCTAGTGGTTTGGGGGAGTCCGGCTATGGCTACACCTTC
j_gene: TRBJ1-2; v_gene: TRBV11-2; d_gene: .; CDR3aa: CASSPVGVVGYTF; CDR3nt: TGTGCCAGCAGCCCCGTCGGGGTGGTTGGCTACACCTTC
j_gene: TRBJ2-1; v_gene: TRBV9; d_gene: TRBD1; CDR3aa: CASSPRTGGAYNEQFF; CDR3nt: TGTGCCAGCAGCCCCCGGACAGGGGGCGCCTACAATGAGCAGTTCTTC
j_gene: TRBJ1-2; v_gene: TRBV5-6; d_gene: .; CDR3aa: CASSIGTYGYTF; CDR3nt: TGTGCCAGCAGCATCGGGACATACGGCTACACCTTC
j_gene: TRBJ2-7; v_gene: TRBV7-2; d_gene: .; CDR3aa: CASSSPGHIYEQYF; CDR3nt: TGTGCCAGCAGCTCCCCGGGACACATTTACGAGCAGTACTTC
j_gene: TRBJ1-2; v_gene: TRBV6-5; d_gene: TRBD1; CDR3aa: CASSRKRQGDYGYTF; CDR3nt: TGTGCCAGCAGTCGAAAAAGACAGGGAGACTATGGCTACACCTTC
j_gene: TRBJ1-5; v_gene: TRBV25-1; d_gene: .; CDR3aa: CASSDRDNQPQHF; CDR3nt: TGTGCCAGCAGTGACAGGGACAATCAGCCCCAGCATTTT
j_gene: TRBJ2-7; v_gene: TRBV19; d_gene: TRBD1; CDR3aa: CASSMGTGVLAEQYF; CDR3nt: TGTGCCAGTAGTATGGGGACAGGGGTTTTAGCCGAGCAGTACTTC
j_gene: TRBJ2-1; v_gene: TRBV13; d_gene: TRBD1; CDR3aa: CASSLDRVNEQFF; CDR3nt: TGTGCCAGCAGCCTGGACAGGGTAAATGAGCAGTTCTTC
j_gene: TRBJ2-7; v_gene: TRBV28; d_gene: TRBD1; CDR3aa: CASNQKGTAPYEQYF; CDR3nt: TGTGCCAGCAACCAAAAGGGGACAGCCCCCTACGAGCAGTACTTC
j_gene: TRBJ2-1; v_gene: TRBV7-3; d_gene: TRBD2; CDR3aa: CASSSAGGTRRSEQFF; CDR3nt: TGTGCCAGCAGCTCCGCGGGAGGGACCCGACGATCTGAGCAGTTCTTC
j_gene: TRBJ1-1; v_gene: TRBV10-3; d_gene: .; CDR3aa: CAISDSAFEMNTEAFF; CDR3nt: TGTGCCATCAGTGACAGCGCATTCGAGATGAACACTGAAGCTTTCTTT
j_gene: TRBJ1-5; v_gene: TRBV9; d_gene: .; CDR3aa: CASSSGHYSNQPQHF; CDR3nt: TGTGCCAGCAGCTCAGGACATTATAGCAATCAGCCCCAGCATTTT
j_gene: TRBJ1-5; v_gene: TRBV21-1; d_gene: .; CDR3aa: CASSKEVRTSSNQPQHF; CDR3nt: TGTGCCAGCAGCAAAGAGGTAAGGACATCTAGCAATCAGCCCCAGCATTTT